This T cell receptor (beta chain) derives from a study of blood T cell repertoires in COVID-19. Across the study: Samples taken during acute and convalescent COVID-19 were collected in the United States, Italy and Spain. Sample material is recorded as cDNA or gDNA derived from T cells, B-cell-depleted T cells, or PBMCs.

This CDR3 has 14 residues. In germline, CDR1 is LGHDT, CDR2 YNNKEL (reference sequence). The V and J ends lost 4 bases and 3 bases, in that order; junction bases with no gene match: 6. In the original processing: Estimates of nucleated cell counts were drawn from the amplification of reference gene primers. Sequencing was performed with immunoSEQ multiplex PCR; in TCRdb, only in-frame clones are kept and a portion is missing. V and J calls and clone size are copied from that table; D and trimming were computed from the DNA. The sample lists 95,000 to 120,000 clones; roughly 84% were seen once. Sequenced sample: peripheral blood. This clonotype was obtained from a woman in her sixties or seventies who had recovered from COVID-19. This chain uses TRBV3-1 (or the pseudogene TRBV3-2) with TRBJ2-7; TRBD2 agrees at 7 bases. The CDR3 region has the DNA TGTGCCAGCAGCCCCAGGGAGGGACGCTACGAGCAGTACTTC. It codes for CASSPREGRYEQYF.